This section outlines one TCR beta chain sequence together with its context. This specimen belongs to a study of blood T cell repertoires in COVID-19. Clones were sequenced by immunoSEQ multiplex PCR, and TCRdb holds only the in-frame ones, with some missing. Counted here are about 280,000 clones, approximately 85% occurring once; the ten biggest clones make up about 5.1%. Between the trimmed V and J ends, which lost 1 base and 1 base, there was a span of 14 bases. This CDR3 region has 18 residues. The germline V gene encodes CDR1 LGHNA and CDR2 YNFKEQ. Sequencing used peripheral blood. The chain carries TRBV4-2 and TRBJ2-6, with D possibly being TRBD2 (5 bases). The sequence was collected from a man aged 50 to 60 with active or convalescent COVID-19. As DNA, the CDR3 is TGTGCCAGCAGCCAAGCCCCGGGGATAGGTTCTGGGGCCAACGTCCTGACTTTC. It codes for CASSQAPGIGSGANVLTF.